These 21 T cell receptor beta chains were sequenced from one sample in a study of TET2 disruption in CD19-targeted CAR T cells (dated by TCRdb to 2016 to 2019). These receptors have no identified antigens. Read against the paper, the sample's treatment or condition label means: autologous CTL019 cells: CD19 CAR with 4-1BB and CD3 zeta domains. The library relied on the immunoSEQ multiplex PCR assay. TCRdb took this table from immuneACCESS and kept in-frame rearrangements with V and J called. Such tables lack part of the clones; where checked against another copy, unresolved V genes explain under half of the gap, and the rest is unexplained. The sample's own table lists around 30,000 clones. 1.5% to 2% of the sample lies in the top ten. Sequencing was performed on CD8- CAR+ T cells sorted from cultured blood T cells, taken for CD19 CAR T cell therapy. In light of the paper, this sample's cell subset or site label describes: CD8-negative CAR-positive T cells from the infusion product. These receptors all stem from a man aged 65 to 79 with chronic lymphocytic leukemia.

For this clone: The missing CDR3 end, 3 residues past where the read stops, is filled in from the germline J gene. V usage is TRBV6-2 or TRBV6-3 and J usage is TRBJ2-2; D remains unclear. The germline V gene encodes CDR1 MNHEY and CDR2 SVGEGT. Trimming pared 9 bases from V and 9 bases from J, leaving 20 bases between. The CDR3 runs 14 residues. This CDR3 reads CASLRAGFTRELFF. The covered CDR3 bases are TGTGCCAGTCTTAGGGCAGGCTTTACGAGGGAG.

A word on this clone: The read ends 3 residues early relative to the CDR3; the germline J gene fills the gap. The chain employs TRBV11-3 and TRBJ2-1; 8 nucleotides line up with TRBD2. Per the germline V gene, CDR1 is SGHNT and CDR2 is YENEEA. This CDR3 region has 14 residues. Trimming took 4 bases from V and 4 from J; bases not matched to a gene: 3. CDR3 DNA, as far as it was read: TGTGCCAGCAGCTCTCGGGGGGGATACAATGAG. It codes for CASSSRGGYNE. The entire CDR3 sequence reads CASSSRGGYNEQFF.

Concerning this clone: At one end, the junction sequence differs from germline, possibly due to a read error. The read comes to an end 3 residues before the CDR3 does, leaving the germline J gene to fill in the end. This sample includes further DNA sequences coding for the same CDR3. The J gene is TRBJ1-3, the V gene TRBV2; a weak D match, TRBD1 (6 bases). Per the germline V gene, CDR1 is SNHLY and CDR2 is FYNNEI. The CDR3 loop spans 15 amino acids. Partial CDR3 DNA: TGTGCCAGCAGCGCAGGGGACGCCTCTGGAAACACT. Translated, it gives CASSAGDASGNT. The whole CDR3 region reads CASSAGDASGNTIYF.

Comments on this clone: The CDR3 end lies 3 residues beyond the end of the read and is filled in from the germline J gene. This sequence joins TRBV10-3 and TRBJ1-1; D may be TRBD1 (6 bases). The germline V gene has CDR1 ENHRY and CDR2 SYGVKD. The V end was cut by 2 bases, the J end by 6 bases, with 10 bases between. This CDR3 has 13 residues. The CDR3 protein is CAISEPGAAEAFF. The sequenced part of the CDR3 DNA is TGTGCCATCAGTGAGCCAGGGGCCGCTGAA.

A note on this clone: The CDR3 is cut off 3 residues early in the read; its end comes from the germline J gene. The chain links TRBV4-2 to TRBJ2-5; 7 nucleotides align to TRBD2. CDR1 LGHNA and CDR2 YNFKEQ come from the germline V gene. The V and J ends lost 4 bases and 5 bases, in that order; junction bases with no gene match: 16. The CDR3 runs 17 residues. The CDR3 spells CASSPYHRDAGGETQYF. The DNA read from the CDR3 is TGTGCCAGCAGCCCCTACCATCGGGACGCCGGGGGGGAGACC.

Concerning this clone: Read sequence stops 3 residues before the CDR3 end, and the germline J gene provides the missing end. This chain uses TRBV7-2 with TRBJ1-2, with D maybe TRBD1 (5 bases). The CDR3 length is 13 residues. The germline V gene has CDR1 SGHTA and CDR2 FQGNSA. CDR3: CASSLADILDYTF. The DNA read from the CDR3 is TGTGCCAGCAGCTTAGCGGACATCCTTGAC. Based on the CDR3 plus reference TRBV7-2 and TRBJ1-2, the full variable domain is GAGVSQSPSNKVTEKGKDVELRCDPISGHTALYWYRQSLGQGLEFLIYFQGNSAPDKSGLPSDRFSAERTGGSVSTLTIQRTQQEDSAVYLCASSLADILDYTFGSGTRLTVV.

Details on this clone: The read halts 3 residues ahead of the CDR3 end, with the missing end drawn from the germline J gene. Additional DNA sequences in this sample encode the identical CDR3. This chain connects TRBV7-9 to TRBJ1-2; perhaps TRBD1 as D (5 bases). The length of the CDR3 is 13 residues. The V end lost 5 bases, the J end lost 5 bases, and 12 bases lay between the germline ends. Germline-derived CDR1 and CDR2 are SEHNR and FQNEAQ (reference sequence). CDR3: CASSRGLWYGYTF. Partial CDR3 DNA: TGTGCCAGCAGCCGGGGGTTGTGGTATGGC.

A word on this clone: The CDR3 goes on 3 residues after the read ends, and that part is filled in from the germline J gene. This sequence joins TRBV20-1 and TRBJ2-7; 10 bases are shared with TRBD1. After removal of 6 bases from V and 5 bases from J, the junction contained 7 bases not matched to a gene. Germline V gives CDR1 DFQATT, CDR2 SNEGSKA (reference sequence). This CDR3 region has 13 residues. The CDR3 here is CSAGGQGSHEQYF. The sequenced part of the CDR3 DNA is TGCAGTGCGGGGGGACAGGGGTCCCACGAG.

On this clone: Read sequence stops 3 residues before the CDR3 end, and the germline J gene provides the missing end. The chain uses TRBV10-3 and TRBJ2-5; D perhaps matches TRBD2 (5 bases). Trimming removed 4 bases from V and 5 bases from J, with 14 bases in between. Germline values: CDR1 ENHRY, CDR2 SYGVKD. This CDR3 is built from 14 residues. The sequenced CDR3 bases are TGTGCCATCAGTGCTGACGGGGATCGGGAGACC. It codes for CAISADGDRET. The full CDR3 protein reads CAISADGDRETQYF.

On this clone: The observed sequence ends 3 residues before the CDR3 terminus, with the missing tail filled in from the germline J gene. The rearrangement links TRBV5-4 to TRBJ1-2, with 7 bases aligning to TRBD1. Germline CDR1 and CDR2: SGHNT and YYREEE (reference sequence). The CDR3 extends over 14 amino acids. CDR3 region: CATLQGPSTDTYTF. Incomplete CDR3 DNA: TGTGCCACCTTACAGGGGCCTAGCACAGATACC.

Note on this clone: The CDR3 end falls 3 residues outside the read, so it is completed with the germline J gene. The chain combines TRBV19 with TRBJ2-4; TRBD2 agrees at 12 bases. CDR1 is LNHDA and CDR2 is SQIVND in the germline V gene (reference sequence). The CDR3 extends over 14 amino acids. The CDR3 bases that were read are TGTGCCAGTACCGGACTAGCGGGGCAAGAGACT. It specifies CASTGLAGQET. The whole CDR3 protein is CASTGLAGQETQYF.

As regards this clone: The CDR3 end lies 3 residues beyond the end of the read and is filled in from the germline J gene. V is TRBV7-2 and J is TRBJ1-1; possible D gene TRBD1, 5 bases. Trimming took 5 bases from V and 6 from J, leaving 19 bases between them. Per the germline V gene, CDR1 is SGHTA and CDR2 is FQGNSA. The CDR3 consists of 15 residues. The CDR3 loop is CASSPPPQEGSEAFF. CDR3 DNA, as far as it was read: TGTGCCAGCAGCCCCCCCCCACAGGAGGGGTCTGAA. The full variable domain, with the rest looked up from reference TRBV7-2 and TRBJ1-1, is GAGVSQSPSNKVTEKGKDVELRCDPISGHTALYWYRQSLGQGLEFLIYFQGNSAPDKSGLPSDRFSAERTGGSVSTLTIQRTQQEDSAVYLCASSPPPQEGSEAFFGQGTRLTVV.

Details on this clone: The DNA ends 3 residues before the CDR3 does, and the rest of the CDR3 is filled in from the germline J gene. The chain is built from TRBV9 and TRBJ1-5, with TRBD1 matching over 10 bases. The CDR3 totals 19 residues. The germline V gene encodes CDR1 SGDLS and CDR2 YYNGEE. The ends lost 3 bases at V and 4 bases at J; junction bases unmatched: 16. CDR3 DNA (partial): TGTGCCAGCAGCGGAGACGCGCCGGGACAGGGGAATTGTAATCAGCCC. Amino acid sequence: CASSGDAPGQGNCNQP. The entire CDR3 protein is CASSGDAPGQGNCNQPQHF.

As to this clone: The read ends 3 residues before the CDR3 terminus; that terminus is restored from the germline J gene. The chain combines TRBV19 with TRBJ2-2; 7 nucleotides align to TRBD2. The CDR3 extends over 14 amino acids. V trimming: 5 bases; J trimming: 8 bases; junction bases outside the gene matches: 8. CDR1 LNHDA and CDR2 SQIVND come from the germline V gene (reference sequence). The DNA read from the CDR3 is TGTGCCAGTAGTCTAAAGGGGACTACTGGGGAG. This translates into CASSLKGTTGE. The CDR3 in its entirety is CASSLKGTTGELFF.

Of note for this clone: The read is 3 residues too short to cover the CDR3 end, so that end is filled in from the germline J gene. The chain uses TRBV12-3 or TRBV12-4 and TRBJ1-1; 7 bases fit TRBD1. The CDR3 runs to 14 residues. J gave up 4 bases and V 8 bases, and 10 bases lay outside the gene matches. CDR3 region: CASLPQGRSTEAFF. Incomplete CDR3 DNA: TGTGCCAGCCTGCCACAGGGGAGGTCCACTGAA.

About this clone: The observed sequence ends 3 residues before the CDR3 terminus, with the missing tail filled in from the germline J gene. The chain joins TRBV18 to TRBJ2-7, with D possibly being TRBD1 (6 bases). The CDR3 contains 15 residues. Trimming removed 6 bases at V and 4 bases at J, with 19 bases between. CDR1 is KGHSH and CDR2 is LQKENI in the germline V gene. The part of the CDR3 DNA that was read is TGTGCCAGCTCCCGACGACAGGTAGATGTTTACGAG. Residues: CASSRRQVDVYE. The whole CDR3 sequence is CASSRRQVDVYEQYF.

A note on this clone: Coverage ceases 3 residues before the CDR3 finishes, and the germline J gene fills in the end. The V gene is TRBV19, the J gene TRBJ2-6; the match to TRBD1 covers 8 bases. Unmatched junction bases numbered 10, after V lost 3 bases and J lost 0 bases. Looked up from germline, CDR1 is LNHDA and CDR2 is SQIVND (reference sequence). This CDR3 has 19 amino acids. The covered CDR3 bases are TGTGCCAGTAGTATTCGGAGGCAGGGGGCCCGCTCTGGGGCCAACGTC. It codes for CASSIRRQGARSGANV. The complete CDR3 sequence is CASSIRRQGARSGANVLTF.

Concerning this clone itself: The CDR3 extends 3 residues past the end of the read, so its final part is completed from the germline J gene. The genes are TRBV6-2 or TRBV6-3 and TRBJ2-1; 7 nucleotides line up with TRBD1. CDR1 is MNHEY and CDR2 is SVGEGT in the germline V gene. The CDR3 extends over 17 amino acids. The junction had 13 bases not matched to a gene; V was cut back by 6 bases and J by 2 bases. CDR3 sequence reads: CASRSATGAMPYNEQFF. Incomplete CDR3 DNA: TGTGCCAGCAGATCCGCAACAGGGGCGATGCCCTACAATGAG.

On this clone: The read terminates 3 residues ahead of where the CDR3 ends, so the germline J gene completes it. The chain carries TRBV2 and TRBJ1-6; D unclear. Between the trimmed V and J ends, which lost 6 bases and 6 bases, there was a span of 18 bases. The CDR3 has 16 amino acids. CDR1 and CDR2 from the germline V gene are SNHLY and FYNNEI. The CDR3 protein is CASSGLSPKGNSPLHF. The CDR3 bases that were read are TGTGCCAGCAGCGGCCTCTCGCCCAAGGGTAATTCACCC.

Comment on this clone: The read terminates 3 residues ahead of where the CDR3 ends, so the germline J gene completes it. Different DNA sequences within this sample yield the same CDR3. This rearrangement joins TRBV20-1 to TRBJ1-6, with 9 bases lining up with TRBD1. Germline trimming cut 0 bases from V and 7 bases from J; bases unmatched to any gene: 4. The V gene's germline CDR1 is DFQATT and CDR2 SNEGSKA (reference sequence). This CDR3 spans 15 amino acids. This CDR3 reads CSARETGGRNSPLHF. The DNA read from the CDR3 is TGCAGTGCTAGAGAGACAGGGGGTCGCAATTCACCC.

Comments on this clone: The read ends 3 residues shy of where the CDR3 ends; the end is completed using the germline J gene. The chain joins TRBV7-2 to TRBJ2-2; no firm D call. Germline loops: CDR1 SGHTA, CDR2 FQGNSA. V was trimmed by 5 bases and J by 10 bases, leaving 14 bases between them. The CDR3 loop spans 13 amino acids. The CDR3 DNA, read in part, is TGTGCCAGCAGCCCTAATTCCCTTATGGAG. Its translation: CASSPNSLME. The whole CDR3 protein reads CASSPNSLMELFF.